The TCR beta chain under discussion was sequenced for a study of breast tumors, draining lymph nodes, adjacent tissues. Using its own MiXCR run on the multiplex PCR reads, TCRdb lists one record per CDR3 protein. The sample lists approximately 200,000 distinct CDR3 sequences; around a third were seen once. There are 16 residues in the CDR3. The germline gives CDR1 GTSNPN, CDR2 SVGIG (reference sequence). V was cut by 7 bases and J by 7 bases, with 26 bases left in between. Study-wide results and limits: Luminal-like breast cancer showed significantly greater tumor-nontumor repertoire similarity than basal-like breast cancer did. Compared with lymph nodes, tumors were less diverse; compared with nontumor tissue, more.

This clonotype occurred many times. The antigen remains unidentified. Samples came from axillary lymph nodes draining the breast cancer. The genes are TRBV30 and TRBJ2-1; no reliable D call. Sequenced sample: axillary lymph node tissue. This clonotype was sampled from a female donor with breast cancer. Some clones in this sample may be carry-over from other donors' samples. The CDR3 DNA reads as TGTGCCTTCCTACCCGGGTCCTACGCCTTGGGGAATGAGCAGTTCTTC. Encoded protein: CAFLPGSYALGNEQFF.